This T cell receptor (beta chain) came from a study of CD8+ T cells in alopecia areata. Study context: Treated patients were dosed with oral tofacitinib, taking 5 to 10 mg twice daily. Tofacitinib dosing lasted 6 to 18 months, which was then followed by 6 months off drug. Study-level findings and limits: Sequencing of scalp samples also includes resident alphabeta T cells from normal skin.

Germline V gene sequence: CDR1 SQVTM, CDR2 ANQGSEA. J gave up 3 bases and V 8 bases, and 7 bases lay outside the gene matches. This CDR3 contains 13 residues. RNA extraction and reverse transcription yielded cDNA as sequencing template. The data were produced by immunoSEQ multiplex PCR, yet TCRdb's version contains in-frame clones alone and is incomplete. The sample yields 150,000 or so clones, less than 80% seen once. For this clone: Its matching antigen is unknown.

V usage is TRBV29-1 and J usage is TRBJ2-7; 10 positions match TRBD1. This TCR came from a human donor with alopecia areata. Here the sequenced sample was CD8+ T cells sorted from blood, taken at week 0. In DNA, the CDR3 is TGCAGCACGACGACAGGGGGCAACTACGAGCAGTACTTC. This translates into CSTTTGGNYEQYF.